Detailed here is one TCR beta chain. The antigen it binds to is not known. There are no base qualities to consult, and no much larger clone falls within one base. This sample stems from a study of T cell responses to AZD1222 COVID-19 vaccine (dated by TCRdb to 2020 to 2023). Looking at the study overall: A total of about 230 trial participants underwent TCR sequencing, of whom 207 received two doses of AZD1222 and some 26 received two doses of the MenACWY control vaccine. Trial participants were enrolled by age into subgroups of 18-55, 56-69 and 70-plus years, and around 150, 29 and 61 TCR-sequenced participants, respectively, were included in these subgroups. Findings and caveats that apply to the study as a whole: Epitopes outside the regions mutated in the B.1.351 and B.1.1.7 variants were reportedly recognized by nearly half of the unique spike-specific TCRs. Only five or six AZD1222 recipients were SARS-CoV-2 seropositive at baseline, limiting conclusions about previously exposed vaccinees. A significant rise in spike-specific TCR breadth and depth was observed after two AZD1222 doses relative to day 0 and relative to MenACWY recipients. Most participants were white British and females outnumbered males, and the authors suggested that clonal diversity may have been underestimated. Because no day 14 peak-response samples were available, the repertoires could be characterized only after the peak T cell response. The 56-69-year group was small, and its depth increase did not reach significance, likely because of low power. CD4 TCRs associated with the vaccine covered the entire spike protein, and the dominant responses were in regions 160-218 and 743-854.

The CDR3 regions of human TCRbeta chains were analyzed by immunosequencing. Regarding the original processing steps: Repertoire TCRs were matched against a reference library of SARS-CoV-2-specific TCRs generated with the MIRA antigen-specificity platform. Breadth was defined as the fraction of unique TCRs that were SARS-CoV-2-associated, and depth was defined as the fraction of total T cells that were SARS-CoV-2-associated. Each spike-specific TCR was assigned to its reactive spike region and to a CD4 or CD8 class using the MIRA data. Log10-transformed breadth and depth values were compared by one-way ANOVA with Sidak's multiple comparisons tests. TCRdb obtained this table from immuneACCESS and retained in-frame rearrangements with V and J assigned. These tables miss some clones; where compared with another copy, unresolved V genes account for less than half of the shortfall, and the remainder is unexplained. D and trimming come from the DNA, and the V and J calls and clone size come from that table. The sample contains 85,000 to 130,000 clones, 86% of them found a single time. Together, the top ten hold 3.3% of the sample.

The time point label on this specimen signifies: about 28 days (+/-7) after the second vaccine dose. Taken with the paper, the label for treatment or condition translates to: meningococcal conjugate vaccine given as trial control. Samples from vaccinated people were obtained from the UK trials COV001 and COV002, which included a single-blind randomized controlled phase 2/3 trial of AZD1222 (ChAdOx1 nCoV-19) in healthy adults. Trial participant PBMC samples were collected at day 0 and day 28 after the second dose for TCRbeta chain sequencing. The germline V end is reduced by 4 bases and the J end by 5 bases; junction bases left unmatched: 7. As encoded in the germline V gene, CDR1 is MNHEY while CDR2 is SVGAGI. Counted from cysteine to phenylalanine, this CDR3 has 16 amino acids. Just the 48-base CDR3 DNA is kept, in frame starting at base 1.

The receptor's source is an adult who received the MenACWY meningococcal vaccine as a control. The material was peripheral blood, obtained 28 days after the second dose of the MenACWY control vaccine. The chain links TRBV6-5 with TRBJ1-6; the junction holds 8 bases that match TRBD1. The CDR3 has the sequence CASSSLNRGNNSPLHF. The DNA sequence is TGTGCCAGCAGTTCCCTCAACAGGGGGAATAATTCACCCCTCCACTTT.